This T cell receptor beta chain was profiled in a study of control samples from healthy donors and cancer patients. In germline, CDR1 is SGHNT, CDR2 YENEEA. The CDR3 spans 16 residues. The V end was cut by 1 base, the J end by 10 bases, with 20 bases between. TCRdb's copy holds only in-frame clones and misses some; the assay was immunoSEQ multiplex PCR. This sample has some 79,000 clones; over 85% occur once, and the top ten carry 1.3%. The chain couples TRBV11-3 to TRBJ2-1; D gene ambiguous. Sequencing was done on a sample of PBMCs. The receptor was derived from a woman between 35 and 50 years old with lung cancer. The DNA for the CDR3 is TGTGCCAGCAGCTTAGGGTCTCCAGGATCGACGGAAGAGCAGTTCTTC. Translating it yields CASSLGSPGSTEEQFF.